The present T cell receptor (beta chain) was sequenced within a study of human T cells and chemical hapten exposure. The time point: pre-sensitization, week 0. This sample's treatment: therapeutic diphenylcyclopropenone sensitization with weekly scalp DPC. Total RNA came from unfractionated whole blood. This clonotype was found a few times. Germline values: CDR1 SGHRS, CDR2 YFSETQ. CDR3 length: 18 residues. Trimming took off 0 bases at V and 1 base at J, with 14 bases between the two ends. TCRdb re-called the RACE reads with MiXCR, one entry per CDR3 protein. The top ten clones hold 8.5% to 10% of a sample with 56,000 or so distinct CDR3 sequences, roughly 9% of them seen once.

This clonotype was sampled from a woman aged 25-40 years with alopecia areata. Some clones in this sample may be carry-over from other donors' samples. V usage is TRBV5-1 and J usage is TRBJ2-6, with D possibly TRBD2 on 5 matching bases. Sequencing was performed on whole blood, taken in connection with sensitization to the hapten diphenylcyclopropenone (DPC). CDR3 nucleotides: TGCGCCAGCAGCTTGGACAGAGGGTCTGGGTCTGGGGCCAACGTCCTGACTTTC. Translated: CASSLDRGSGSGANVLTF.